This T cell receptor beta chain derives from a study of human T cells and chemical hapten exposure. The CDR3 contains 16 residues. In germline, CDR1 is DFQATT, CDR2 SNEGSKA (reference sequence). V was trimmed by 4 bases and J by 10 bases, leaving 28 bases between them. As for time point: pre-sensitization, week 0. As to treatment: therapeutic diphenylcyclopropenone sensitization with weekly scalp DPC. TCRdb itself ran the RACE reads through MiXCR, one entry per CDR3 protein. The data contain some 250,000 distinct CDR3 sequences, around 7% of them singletons. The source is a man between 18 and 35 years old with alopecia areata. Some clones in this sample may be carry-over from other donors' samples. The chain links TRBV20-1 to TRBJ1-2, with TRBD1 as a possible D gene (6 bases). This material consisted of whole blood, taken in connection with sensitization to the hapten diphenylcyclopropenone (DPC). The CDR3 DNA follows: TGCAGTGCTACTAGGGGGGAAGGGATCCATCTCATATACTACACCTTC. Translation: CSATRGEGIHLIYYTF.